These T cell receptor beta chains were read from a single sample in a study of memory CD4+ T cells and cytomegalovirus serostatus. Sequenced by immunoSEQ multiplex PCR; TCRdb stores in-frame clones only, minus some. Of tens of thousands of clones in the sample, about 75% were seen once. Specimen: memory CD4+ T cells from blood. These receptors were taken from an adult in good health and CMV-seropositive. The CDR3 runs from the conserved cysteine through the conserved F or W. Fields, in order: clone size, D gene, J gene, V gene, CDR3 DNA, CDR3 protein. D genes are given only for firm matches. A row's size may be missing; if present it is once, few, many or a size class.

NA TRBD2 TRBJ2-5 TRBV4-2 TGTGCCAGCAGCCAAGAGCGGGGGGGCCAAGAGACCCAGTACTTC CASSQERGGQETQYF
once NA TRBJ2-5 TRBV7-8 TGTGCCAGCAGCCCAGGACTCCGAGAGACCCAGTACTTC CASSPGLRETQYF
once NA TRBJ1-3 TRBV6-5 TGTGCCAGCAGTTTTTCCTCCGGGACAACTGGAAACACCATATATTTT CASSFSSGTTGNTIYF
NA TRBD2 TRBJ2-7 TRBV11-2 TGTGCCAGCAGCTTACCCGGGAGGATCTACGAGCAGTACTTC CASSLPGRIYEQYF
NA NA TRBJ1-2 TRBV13 TGTGCCAGCAGCCTCGGAGGACCCGACGGAAACTATGGCTACACCTTC CASSLGGPDGNYGYTF
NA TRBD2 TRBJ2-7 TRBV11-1 TGTGCCAGCAGCTTAGACGGGAGGCCCTCCTACGAGCAGTACTTC CASSLDGRPSYEQYF
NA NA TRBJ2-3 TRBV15 TGTGCCACCAGCAGGGGCTTACAGGCGGATACGCAGTATTTT CATSRGLQADTQYF
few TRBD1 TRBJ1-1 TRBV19 TGTGCCAGTAGGGACAGGGGGAGTATTGGGAACACTGAAGCTTTCTTT CASRDRGSIGNTEAFF
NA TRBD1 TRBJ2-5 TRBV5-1 TGCGCCAGCAGTTCCGGGACAGGGCAAGAGACCCAGTACTTC CASSSGTGQETQYF
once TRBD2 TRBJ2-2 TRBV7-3 TGTGCCAGCAGCTTAACTGCTAGCGGGATCTGGACCGGGGAGCTGTTTTTT CASSLTASGIWTGELFF
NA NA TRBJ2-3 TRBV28 TGTGCCAGCAGTTCCTCCGGGCGAGTCCTCACAGATACGCAGTATTTT CASSSSGRVLTDTQYF
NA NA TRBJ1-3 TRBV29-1 TGCAGCGGTACGCATGGATCTGGAAACACCATATATTTT CSGTHGSGNTIYF
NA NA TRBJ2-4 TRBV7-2 TGTGCCAGCAGCACTCCCTCCGGAAACATTCAGTACTTC CASSTPSGNIQYF
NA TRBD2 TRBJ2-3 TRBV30 TGTGCCTGGACTAGCGGATCTTATACGCAGTATTTT CAWTSGSYTQYF
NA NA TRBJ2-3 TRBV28 TGTGCCAGCAGCCCGCCGGCCACAGATACGCAGTATTTT CASSPPATDTQYF
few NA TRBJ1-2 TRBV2 TGTGCCAGCAAAGTGAGCTATGGCTACACCTTC CASKVSYGYTF
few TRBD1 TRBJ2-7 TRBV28 TGTGCCAGCGGCCTCGGACAGGGCCTCGAGCAGTACTTC CASGLGQGLEQYF
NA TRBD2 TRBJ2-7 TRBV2 TGTGCCAGCATCTGGGGGGAGGGCCCCTCTTACGAGCAGTACTTC CASIWGEGPSYEQYF